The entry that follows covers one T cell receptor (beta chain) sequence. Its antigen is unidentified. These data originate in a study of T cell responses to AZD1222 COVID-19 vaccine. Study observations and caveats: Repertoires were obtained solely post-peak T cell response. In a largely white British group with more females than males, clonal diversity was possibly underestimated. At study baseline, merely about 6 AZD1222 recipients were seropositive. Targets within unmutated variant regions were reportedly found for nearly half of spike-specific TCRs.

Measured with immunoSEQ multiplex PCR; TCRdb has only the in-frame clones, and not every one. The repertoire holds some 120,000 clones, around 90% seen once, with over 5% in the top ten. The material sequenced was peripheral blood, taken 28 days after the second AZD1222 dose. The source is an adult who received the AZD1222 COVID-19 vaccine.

The DNA of the CDR3 is TGTGCCAGCAGTTTATCGGGGAGGAATCAGCCCCAGCATTTT. Protein: CASSLSGRNQPQHF. V is TRBV27 and J is TRBJ1-5; D remains unclear. CDR1 MNHEY and CDR2 SMNVEV come from the germline V gene (reference sequence). This CDR3 comprises 14 residues. Deletions cut 0 bases from V and 4 bases from J, with 7 bases between.